These T cell receptor beta chains were read from a single sample in a study of blood T cell repertoires in COVID-19. TCRdb keeps only in-frame clones here, not all; method: immunoSEQ multiplex PCR. The sample lists around 68,000 clones, more than 60% occurring once. Sequencing was performed on peripheral blood. The receptors originated from a woman aged 45-60 years with acute or convalescent COVID-19. Each CDR3 is given with its conserved first and last residue. Where a row states a size, it is once, few, many or the class of an expanded clone; other rows omit it.

V,size,J,CDR3
TRBV6-5,NA,TRBJ1-1,CASRLAGLESTEAFF
TRBV6-6,few,TRBJ2-5,CASRRQGAGETQYF
TRBV9,NA,TRBJ2-1,CASSVDRSGSYNEQFF
TRBV5-1,NA,TRBJ2-3,CASSLAGVASTDTQYF
TRBV11-3,once,TRBJ2-2,CASSHGGGNPGELFF
TRBV2,NA,TRBJ2-3,CASSESGGSATDTQYF
TRBV11-2,NA,TRBJ2-5,CASSYGLAGRETQYF
TRBV24-1,NA,TRBJ2-1,CATSGSSGDGYNEQFF
TRBV19,few,TRBJ2-7,CASRRTGDAYEQYF
TRBV11-2,few,TRBJ2-5,CASSLGLAGAETQYF
TRBV27,few,TRBJ2-7,CASSLLGQGFYEQYF
TRBV2,NA,TRBJ2-7,CASRRDFDYEQYF
TRBV7-9,NA,TRBJ1-1,CASSLTGVNTEAFF
TRBV1,medium-sized,TRBJ2-7,CTSSQEGVTYEQYF
TRBV6-5,NA,TRBJ2-7,CASKGQDSYEQYF
TRBV6-4,once,TRBJ2-1,CASSEASGAYNEQFF
TRBV28,NA,TRBJ2-3,CASSLASGSATQYF
TRBV3-1/TRBV3-2,NA,TRBJ1-2,CASSQPGQNYGYTF
TRBV4-2,once,TRBJ2-1,CASSQDPGSYNEQFF
TRBV16,NA,TRBJ2-7,CASSPMAGEQYF
TRBV5-1,NA,TRBJ2-3,CASSLLASGTDTQYF
TRBV24-1,once,TRBJ2-1,CATSKGSGNEQFF
TRBV4-3,NA,TRBJ2-3,CASSQAGGAKTDTQYF
TRBV18,NA,TRBJ1-1,CASSPGAMNEAFF
TRBV18,NA,TRBJ1-1,CASSPWQGSNTEAFF
TRBV28,NA,TRBJ2-3,CASSLTSGPTDTQYF
TRBV12-3/TRBV12-4,NA,TRBJ2-4,CASSLLGKNIQYF
TRBV5-1,NA,TRBJ2-2,CASSFAGLNTGELFF
TRBV5-5,few,TRBJ1-6,CASSLGQGEGLHF